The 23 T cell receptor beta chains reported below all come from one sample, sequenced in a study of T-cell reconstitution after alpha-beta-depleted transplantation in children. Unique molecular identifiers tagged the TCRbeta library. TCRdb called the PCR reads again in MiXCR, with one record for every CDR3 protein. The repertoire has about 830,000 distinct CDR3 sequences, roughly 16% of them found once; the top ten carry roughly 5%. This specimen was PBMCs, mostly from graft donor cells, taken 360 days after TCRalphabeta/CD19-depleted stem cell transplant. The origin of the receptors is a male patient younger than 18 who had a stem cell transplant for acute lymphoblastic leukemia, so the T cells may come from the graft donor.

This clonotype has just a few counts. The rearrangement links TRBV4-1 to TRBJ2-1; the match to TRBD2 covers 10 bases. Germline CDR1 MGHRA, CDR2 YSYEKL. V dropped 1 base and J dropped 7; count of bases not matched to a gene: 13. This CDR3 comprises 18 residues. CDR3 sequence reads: CASSQVAQGLAGENEQFF. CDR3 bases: TGCGCCAGCAGCCAAGTCGCGCAGGGGCTAGCGGGAGAGAATGAGCAGTTCTTC.

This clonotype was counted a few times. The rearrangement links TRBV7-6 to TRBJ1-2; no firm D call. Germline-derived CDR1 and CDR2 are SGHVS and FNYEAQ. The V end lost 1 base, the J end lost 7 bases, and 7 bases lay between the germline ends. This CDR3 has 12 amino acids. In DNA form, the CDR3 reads TGTGCCAGCAGCTTAGTATGGGGTGGCTACACCTTC. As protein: CASSLVWGGYTF.

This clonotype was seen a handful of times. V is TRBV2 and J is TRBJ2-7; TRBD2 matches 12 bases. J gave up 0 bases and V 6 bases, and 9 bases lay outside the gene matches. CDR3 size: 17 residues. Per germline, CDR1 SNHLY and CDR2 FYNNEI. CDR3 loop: CASSWLAGGPPSYEQYF. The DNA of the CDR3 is TGTGCCAGCAGCTGGCTAGCGGGAGGGCCGCCCTCCTACGAGCAGTACTTC.

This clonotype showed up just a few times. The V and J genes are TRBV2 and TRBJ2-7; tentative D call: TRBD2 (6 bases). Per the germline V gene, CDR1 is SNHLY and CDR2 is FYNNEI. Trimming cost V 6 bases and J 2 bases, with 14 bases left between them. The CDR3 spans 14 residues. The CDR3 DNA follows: TGTGCCAGCAGGGGGAGCGGGTGGCCCTACGAGCAGTACTTC. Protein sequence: CASRGSGWPYEQYF. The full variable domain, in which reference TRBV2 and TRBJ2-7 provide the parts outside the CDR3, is EPEVTQTPSHQVTQMGQEVILRCVPISNHLYFYWYRQILGQKVEFLVSFYNNEISEKSEIFDDQFSVERPDGSNFTLKIRSTKLEDSAMYFCASRGSGWPYEQYFGPGTRLTVT.

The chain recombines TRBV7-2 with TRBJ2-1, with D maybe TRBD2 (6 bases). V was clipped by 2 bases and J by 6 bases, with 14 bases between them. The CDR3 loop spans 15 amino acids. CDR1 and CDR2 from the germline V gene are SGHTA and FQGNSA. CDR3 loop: CASSLYEGLLNEQFF. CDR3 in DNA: TGTGCCAGCAGCTTATATGAGGGACTCCTCAATGAGCAGTTCTTC.

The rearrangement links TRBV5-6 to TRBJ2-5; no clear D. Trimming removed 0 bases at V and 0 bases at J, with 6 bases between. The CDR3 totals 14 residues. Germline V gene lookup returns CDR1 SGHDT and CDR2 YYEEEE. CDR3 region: CASSLGSYQETQYF. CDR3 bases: TGTGCCAGCAGCTTGGGCTCCTACCAAGAGACCCAGTACTTC. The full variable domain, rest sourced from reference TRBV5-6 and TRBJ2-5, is DAGVTQSPTHLIKTRGQQVTLRCSPKSGHDTVSWYQQALGQGPQFIFQYYEEEERQRGNFPDRFSGHQFPNYSSELNVNALLLGDSALYLCASSLGSYQETQYFGPGTRLLVL.

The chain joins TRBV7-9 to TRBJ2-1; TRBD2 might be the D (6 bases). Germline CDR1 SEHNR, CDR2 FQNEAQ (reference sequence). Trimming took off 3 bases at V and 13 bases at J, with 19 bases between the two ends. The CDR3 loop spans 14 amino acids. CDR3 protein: CASSFAGTATTQFF. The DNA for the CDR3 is TGTGCCAGCAGCTTTGCCGGGACTGCTACTACTCAGTTCTTC.

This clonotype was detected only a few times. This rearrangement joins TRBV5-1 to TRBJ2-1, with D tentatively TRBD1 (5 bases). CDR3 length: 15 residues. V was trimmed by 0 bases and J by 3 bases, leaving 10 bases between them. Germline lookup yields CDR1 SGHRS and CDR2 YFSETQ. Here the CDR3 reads CASSLGPGYYNEQFF. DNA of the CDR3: TGCGCCAGCAGCTTGGGGCCAGGGTACTACAATGAGCAGTTCTTC.

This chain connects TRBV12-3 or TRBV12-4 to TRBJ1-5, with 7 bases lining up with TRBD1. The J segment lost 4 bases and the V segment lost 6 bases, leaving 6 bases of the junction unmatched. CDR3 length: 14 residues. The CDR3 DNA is TGTGCCAGCAGGCCCGAACAGGGGAATCAGCCCCAGCATTTT. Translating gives CASRPEQGNQPQHF.

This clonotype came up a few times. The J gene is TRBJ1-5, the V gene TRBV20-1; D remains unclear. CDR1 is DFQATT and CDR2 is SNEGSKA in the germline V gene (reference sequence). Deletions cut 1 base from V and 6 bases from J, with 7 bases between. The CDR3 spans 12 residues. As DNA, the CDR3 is TGCAGTGCTAGAGTCCCTGGTCAGCCCCAGCATTTT. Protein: CSARVPGQPQHF.

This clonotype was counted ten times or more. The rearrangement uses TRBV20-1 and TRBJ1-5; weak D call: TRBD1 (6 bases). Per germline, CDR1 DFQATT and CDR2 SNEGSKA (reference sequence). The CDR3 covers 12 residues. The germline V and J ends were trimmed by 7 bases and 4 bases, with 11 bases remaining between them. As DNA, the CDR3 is TGCAGTGTACAGGGTGGGAATCAGCCCCAGCATTTT. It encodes CSVQGGNQPQHF.

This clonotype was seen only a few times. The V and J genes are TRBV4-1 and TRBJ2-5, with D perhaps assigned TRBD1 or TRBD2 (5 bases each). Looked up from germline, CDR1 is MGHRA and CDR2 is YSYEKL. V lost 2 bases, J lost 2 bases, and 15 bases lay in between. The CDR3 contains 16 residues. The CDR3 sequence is CASSQSPMGRQETQYF. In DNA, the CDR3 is TGCGCCAGCAGCCAAAGCCCAATGGGACGGCAAGAGACCCAGTACTTC.

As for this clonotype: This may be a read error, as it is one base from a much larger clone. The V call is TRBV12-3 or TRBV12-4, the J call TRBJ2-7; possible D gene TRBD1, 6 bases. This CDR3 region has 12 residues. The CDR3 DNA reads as TGTGCCAACAGTTTTGGGGGCCACGAGCAGTACTTC. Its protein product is CANSFGGHEQYF.

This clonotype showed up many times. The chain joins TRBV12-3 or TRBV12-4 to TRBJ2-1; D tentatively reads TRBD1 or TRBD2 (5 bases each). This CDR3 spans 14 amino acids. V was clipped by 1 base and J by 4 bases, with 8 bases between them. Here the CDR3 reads CASSLGDEYNEQFF. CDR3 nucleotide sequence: TGTGCCAGCAGTTTAGGGGACGAATACAATGAGCAGTTCTTC.

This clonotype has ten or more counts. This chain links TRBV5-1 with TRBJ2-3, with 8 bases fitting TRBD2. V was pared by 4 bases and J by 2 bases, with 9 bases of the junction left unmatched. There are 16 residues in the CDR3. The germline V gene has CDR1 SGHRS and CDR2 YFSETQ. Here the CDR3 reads CASSLTSGPFTDTQYF. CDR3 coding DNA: TGCGCCAGCAGCCTAACTAGCGGTCCTTTCACAGATACGCAGTATTTT.

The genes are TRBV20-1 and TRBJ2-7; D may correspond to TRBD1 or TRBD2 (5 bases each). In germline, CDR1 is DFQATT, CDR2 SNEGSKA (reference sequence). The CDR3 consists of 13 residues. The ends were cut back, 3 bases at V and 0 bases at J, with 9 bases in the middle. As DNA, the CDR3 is TGCAGTGCTAGCTGGGGGAACTCCTACGAGCAGTACTTC. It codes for CSASWGNSYEQYF.

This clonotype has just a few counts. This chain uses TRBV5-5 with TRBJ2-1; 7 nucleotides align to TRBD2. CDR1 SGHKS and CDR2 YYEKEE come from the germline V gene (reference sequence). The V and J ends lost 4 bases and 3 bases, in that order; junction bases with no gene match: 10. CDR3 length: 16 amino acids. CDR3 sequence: CASSQGGTGGYNEQFF. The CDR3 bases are TGTGCCAGCAGCCAGGGTGGTACGGGAGGCTACAATGAGCAGTTCTTC.

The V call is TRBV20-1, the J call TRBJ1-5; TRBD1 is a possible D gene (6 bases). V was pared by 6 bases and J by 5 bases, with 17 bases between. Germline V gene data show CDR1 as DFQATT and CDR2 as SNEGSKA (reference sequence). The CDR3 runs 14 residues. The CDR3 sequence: CSAITGPRYQPQHF. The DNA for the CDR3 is TGCAGTGCCATCACAGGGCCTCGATATCAGCCCCAGCATTTT.

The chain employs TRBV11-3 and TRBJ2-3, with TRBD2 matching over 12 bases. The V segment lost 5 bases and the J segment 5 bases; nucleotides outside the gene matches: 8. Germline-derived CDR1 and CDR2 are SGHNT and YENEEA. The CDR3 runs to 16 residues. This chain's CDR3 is CASSTRTSGTGDTQYF. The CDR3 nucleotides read TGTGCCAGCAGCACCCGGACTAGCGGGACGGGAGATACGCAGTATTTT.

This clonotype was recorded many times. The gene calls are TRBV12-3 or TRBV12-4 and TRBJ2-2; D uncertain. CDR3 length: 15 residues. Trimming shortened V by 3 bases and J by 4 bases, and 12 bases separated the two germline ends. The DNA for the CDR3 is TGTGCCAGCAGTTTCCGCGGAATGAGCACCGGGGAGCTGTTTTTT. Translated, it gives CASSFRGMSTGELFF.

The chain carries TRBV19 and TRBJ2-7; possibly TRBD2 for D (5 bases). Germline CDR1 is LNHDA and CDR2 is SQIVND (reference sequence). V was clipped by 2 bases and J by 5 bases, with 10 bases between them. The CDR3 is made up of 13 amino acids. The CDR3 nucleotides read TGTGCCAGTAGTATATACCCCGGGGACGAGCAGTACTTC. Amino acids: CASSIYPGDEQYF.

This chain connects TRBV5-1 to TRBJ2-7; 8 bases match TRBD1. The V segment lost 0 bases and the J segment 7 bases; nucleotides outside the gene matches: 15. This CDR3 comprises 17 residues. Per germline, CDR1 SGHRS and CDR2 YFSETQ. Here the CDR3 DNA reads TGCGCCAGCAGCTTGGCCCAGGGTACAGGGGGGAGTCGGGAGCAGTACTTC. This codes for CASSLAQGTGGSREQYF.

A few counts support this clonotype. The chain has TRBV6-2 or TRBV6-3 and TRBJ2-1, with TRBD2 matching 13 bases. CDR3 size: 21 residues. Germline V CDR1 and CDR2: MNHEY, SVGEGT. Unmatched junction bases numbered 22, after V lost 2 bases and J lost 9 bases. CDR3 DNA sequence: TGTGCCAGCAGTTACCCCACACTAGGACTAGCGGGAGCACGGGGCCCAATTGAGCAGTTCTTC. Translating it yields CASSYPTLGLAGARGPIEQFF.